The sequence of this T cell receptor (beta chain) was determined in a study of circulating CD8 cells and anti-PD-1 response in melanoma. Study overall: Nivolumab was given intravenously at 3 mg/kg every 2 weeks.

TCR libraries were prepared from around 15 ng of total RNA with the QIAseq Immune Repertoire TCR panel. TCRdb passed the reads through MiXCR, listing each CDR3 protein once. This sample has about 240 distinct CDR3 sequences; around 8.4% occur once, and the top ten carry about 40%. Details on this clonotype: Its antigen is not known.

Overall study results and limits: Clonotype sharing was highest between DPOS and TIGIT subsets.

Live CD3+CD8+TCRalphabeta+ cells were sorted into four subsets by PD-1 and/or TIGIT. The CDR3 extends over 14 amino acids. V was shortened by 3 bases and J by 9 bases, with 16 bases between the two germline ends. Germline-derived CDR1 and CDR2 are SGHNT and YYREEE (reference sequence). The input for sequencing was CD8+ T cells from PBMCs, taken at baseline or after one month of anti-PD-1 therapy (not recorded which). The chain recombines TRBV5-4 with TRBJ2-1; D is perhaps TRBD2 (5 bases). This sequence was found in a human donor with melanoma. The CDR3 DNA reads TGTGCCAGCAGCTGGTCAGGACTGGCCGGTGAGCAGTTCTTC. Its translation is CASSWSGLAGEQFF. The full variable domain, rest sourced from reference TRBV5-4 and TRBJ2-1, is ETGVTQSPTHLIKTRGQQVTLRCSSQSGHNTVSWYQQALGQGPQFIFQYYREEENGRGNFPPRFSGLQFPNYSSELNVNALELDDSALYLCASSWSGLAGEQFFGPGTRLTVL.